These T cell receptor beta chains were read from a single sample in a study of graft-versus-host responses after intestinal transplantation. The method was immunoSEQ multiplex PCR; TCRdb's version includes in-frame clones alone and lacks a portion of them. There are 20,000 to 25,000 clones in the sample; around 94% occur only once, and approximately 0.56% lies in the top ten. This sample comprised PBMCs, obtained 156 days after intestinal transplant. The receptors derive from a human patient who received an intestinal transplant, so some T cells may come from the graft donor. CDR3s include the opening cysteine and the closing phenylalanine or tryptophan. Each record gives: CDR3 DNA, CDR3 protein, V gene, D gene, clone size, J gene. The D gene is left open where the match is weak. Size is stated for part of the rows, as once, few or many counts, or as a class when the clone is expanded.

CDR3nt: TGCGCCAGCAGCCCGATGATGGGGCTAGCGAGGAGCAATGAGCAGTTCTTC; CDR3aa: CASSPMMGLARSNEQFF; v_gene: TRBV4-3; d_gene: .; abundance: .; j_gene: TRBJ2-1
CDR3nt: TGCAGCGTTGAAGACAGGGGCGATGAGCAGTTCTTC; CDR3aa: CSVEDRGDEQFF; v_gene: TRBV29-1; d_gene: .; abundance: .; j_gene: TRBJ2-1
CDR3nt: TGTGCCAGCAGTGGATGGACAGTAGCGCAGTATTTT; CDR3aa: CASSGWTVAQYF; v_gene: TRBV6-1; d_gene: .; abundance: .; j_gene: TRBJ2-3
CDR3nt: TGCAGTGCAAAGGGAGGCACTGAAGCTTTCTTT; CDR3aa: CSAKGGTEAFF; v_gene: TRBV20-1; d_gene: .; abundance: .; j_gene: TRBJ1-1
CDR3nt: TGTGCCAGCAGTGAAGTGCATGCGGGGGGCACCTACGAGCAGTACTTC; CDR3aa: CASSEVHAGGTYEQYF; v_gene: TRBV2; d_gene: TRBD2; abundance: .; j_gene: TRBJ2-7
CDR3nt: TGTGCCAGCAGCTTAGGTACAGCCGGGGAGCTGTTTTTT; CDR3aa: CASSLGTAGELFF; v_gene: TRBV7-6; d_gene: .; abundance: .; j_gene: TRBJ2-2
CDR3nt: TGTGCCAGCAGTGACCCCAGGGTGGAGGATCCTCCTCCTGAAAAACTGTTTTTT; CDR3aa: CASSDPRVEDPPPEKLFF; v_gene: TRBV25-1; d_gene: .; abundance: .; j_gene: TRBJ1-4
CDR3nt: TGTGCCACCAGCAGAGATCGAGAGGGGCGGAATTCACCCCTCCACTTT; CDR3aa: CATSRDREGRNSPLHF; v_gene: TRBV15; d_gene: .; abundance: .; j_gene: TRBJ1-6
CDR3nt: TGTGCCTGGAGTGTAGGCCAGGGGTACACCGGGGAGCTGTTTTTT; CDR3aa: CAWSVGQGYTGELFF; v_gene: TRBV30; d_gene: .; abundance: .; j_gene: TRBJ2-2
CDR3nt: TGCAGCGTTGGACCCCCCTGGGAGCAGTACTTC; CDR3aa: CSVGPPWEQYF; v_gene: TRBV29-1; d_gene: .; abundance: .; j_gene: TRBJ2-7
CDR3nt: TGTGCCAGCAGCTCCGAATTTGGCCAGCCCCAGCATTTT; CDR3aa: CASSSEFGQPQHF; v_gene: TRBV7-2; d_gene: .; abundance: .; j_gene: TRBJ1-5
CDR3nt: TGTGCTAGTGGTTTGGGAACTAGCGGGCACGGGGAGCTGTTTTTT; CDR3aa: CASGLGTSGHGELFF; v_gene: TRBV12-5; d_gene: TRBD2; abundance: .; j_gene: TRBJ2-2
CDR3nt: TGTGCCAGCAGCGTAGCAGGCACAACCTACGAGCAGTACTTC; CDR3aa: CASSVAGTTYEQYF; v_gene: TRBV9; d_gene: .; abundance: .; j_gene: TRBJ2-7
CDR3nt: TGCGCCAGCAGCCAGACATGGCCTCCTAATTCACCCCTCCACTTT; CDR3aa: CASSQTWPPNSPLHF; v_gene: TRBV4-3; d_gene: .; abundance: .; j_gene: TRBJ1-6
CDR3nt: TGTGCCAGCAGTTTTTTTCTCAGGGATGTGTATAATTCACCCCTCCACTTT; CDR3aa: CASSFFLRDVYNSPLHF; v_gene: TRBV28; d_gene: .; abundance: .; j_gene: TRBJ1-6
CDR3nt: TGCGCCAGCGGAGACGGACCCTACGAGCAGTACTTC; CDR3aa: CASGDGPYEQYF; v_gene: TRBV10-1; d_gene: .; abundance: .; j_gene: TRBJ2-7
CDR3nt: TGTGCTAGTGGTTTGGTAGTCCAGGGGGACGGAAACACCATATATTTT; CDR3aa: CASGLVVQGDGNTIYF; v_gene: TRBV12-5; d_gene: TRBD1; abundance: .; j_gene: TRBJ1-3
CDR3nt: TGTGCCAGCAGTCAGGGCTCGAACACTGAAGCTTTCTTT; CDR3aa: CASSQGSNTEAFF; v_gene: TRBV9; d_gene: .; abundance: .; j_gene: TRBJ1-1
CDR3nt: TGCGCCAGCAGCCAAGACCTTCCCGGGACAGGGAGAACTAATGAAAAACTGTTTTTT; CDR3aa: CASSQDLPGTGRTNEKLFF; v_gene: TRBV4-1; d_gene: TRBD1; abundance: .; j_gene: TRBJ1-4
CDR3nt: TGTGCCAGCAGTATGGCTAGCGGGACTTACGAGCAGTACTTC; CDR3aa: CASSMASGTYEQYF; v_gene: TRBV27; d_gene: TRBD2; abundance: .; j_gene: TRBJ2-7
CDR3nt: TGTGCCAGCAGCCCCCACAGGGTTCTAGCCAAAAACATTCAGTACTTC; CDR3aa: CASSPHRVLAKNIQYF; v_gene: TRBV5-6; d_gene: .; abundance: .; j_gene: TRBJ2-4
CDR3nt: TGCAGCGTCCGGGACAGGCTCACAGATACGCAGTATTTT; CDR3aa: CSVRDRLTDTQYF; v_gene: TRBV29-1; d_gene: TRBD1; abundance: .; j_gene: TRBJ2-3
CDR3nt: TGTGCCAGCTCTGGGACAGCCAATTCACCCCTCCACTTT; CDR3aa: CASSGTANSPLHF; v_gene: TRBV6-1; d_gene: TRBD1; abundance: .; j_gene: TRBJ1-6
CDR3nt: TGTGCCACCAGCAGAGATGGAAAGACTAGCGGGGTAGCCAAAAACATTCAGTACTTC; CDR3aa: CATSRDGKTSGVAKNIQYF; v_gene: TRBV15; d_gene: TRBD2; abundance: .; j_gene: TRBJ2-4
CDR3nt: TGTGCCAGCAGTGAACTTACGTCGTCAGGGGGCTCCTACAATGAGCAGTTCTTC; CDR3aa: CASSELTSSGGSYNEQFF; v_gene: TRBV25-1; d_gene: TRBD1; abundance: .; j_gene: TRBJ2-1
CDR3nt: TGTGCCAGCAGCGAGGGGGACAGGGGAGAGGATAACTCCTACGAGCAGTACTTC; CDR3aa: CASSEGDRGEDNSYEQYF; v_gene: TRBV9; d_gene: TRBD1; abundance: once; j_gene: TRBJ2-7
CDR3nt: TGTGCCAGCAGCCAAGATGGGGCAGGTTTTTCACCCCTCCACTTT; CDR3aa: CASSQDGAGFSPLHF; v_gene: TRBV14; d_gene: .; abundance: .; j_gene: TRBJ1-6
CDR3nt: TGTGCCTGTTCCCCCGGGGGTGGCTACACCTTC; CDR3aa: CACSPGGGYTF; v_gene: TRBV30; d_gene: .; abundance: .; j_gene: TRBJ1-2
CDR3nt: TGTGCCAGCAGCTTTAGCGGGGCTAGCACAGATACGCAGTATTTT; CDR3aa: CASSFSGASTDTQYF; v_gene: TRBV11-2; d_gene: TRBD2; abundance: once; j_gene: TRBJ2-3
CDR3nt: TGTGCCAGCAGCTTAGGACAGTCCTACGAGCAGTACTTC; CDR3aa: CASSLGQSYEQYF; v_gene: TRBV5-4; d_gene: .; abundance: .; j_gene: TRBJ2-7
CDR3nt: TGTGCCAGCACGGCAGGGAGCGAGCAGTACTTC; CDR3aa: CASTAGSEQYF; v_gene: TRBV6-6; d_gene: .; abundance: .; j_gene: TRBJ2-7
CDR3nt: TGTGCCAGCAGTCCCCATCTGTACGAGCAGTACTTC; CDR3aa: CASSPHLYEQYF; v_gene: TRBV7-2; d_gene: .; abundance: .; j_gene: TRBJ2-7
CDR3nt: TGTGCCAGCAGCCTTCGACTAGCGGGGTACCTCACCGGGGAGCTGTTTTTT; CDR3aa: CASSLRLAGYLTGELFF; v_gene: TRBV7-8; d_gene: TRBD2; abundance: .; j_gene: TRBJ2-2
CDR3nt: TGCGCCAGCAGCCAAGATTCCGCCGGGACCCCAGAGTGGAAACTGTTTTTT; CDR3aa: CASSQDSAGTPEWKLFF; v_gene: TRBV4-1; d_gene: .; abundance: .; j_gene: TRBJ1-4
CDR3nt: TGTGCCAGCAGCCAGGGGGACTCGTACATGGGCACCTTC; CDR3aa: CASSQGDSYMGTF; v_gene: TRBV4-2; d_gene: .; abundance: .; j_gene: TRBJ1-2
CDR3nt: TGTGCCAGTAGCGCAGGGGGCGCTGACTATGGCTACACCTTC; CDR3aa: CASSAGGADYGYTF; v_gene: TRBV19; d_gene: TRBD1; abundance: .; j_gene: TRBJ1-2
CDR3nt: TGTGCCAGCAGCCAACCAACCGCCACCACCACGCATACGCAGTATTTT; CDR3aa: CASSQPTATTTHTQYF; v_gene: TRBV4-2; d_gene: .; abundance: once; j_gene: TRBJ2-3
CDR3nt: TGTGCCAGAAGCTTGTCGGCTATACCGGGACAGGGGTTTGGTACGCAGTATTTT; CDR3aa: CARSLSAIPGQGFGTQYF; v_gene: TRBV5-3; d_gene: TRBD1; abundance: .; j_gene: TRBJ2-3
CDR3nt: TGTGCCAGCGGGGATTGGGGAGAGACCCAGTACTTC; CDR3aa: CASGDWGETQYF; v_gene: TRBV7-2; d_gene: .; abundance: .; j_gene: TRBJ2-5
CDR3nt: TGTGCCAGCAGTGAAAATCCTCCGTGGGGTGGTCTCTACAATGAGCAGTTCTTC; CDR3aa: CASSENPPWGGLYNEQFF; v_gene: TRBV6-1; d_gene: .; abundance: .; j_gene: TRBJ2-1